The 13 T cell receptor beta chains given below trace back to one sample, sequenced in a study of blood T cell repertoires in COVID-19. The assay was immunoSEQ multiplex PCR, and TCRdb's table has in-frame clones only and misses some. Of about 100,000 clones detected, approximately 88% appear once; the ten largest clones hold roughly a sixth. The sample comprised peripheral blood. These receptors all stem from a woman aged 60 to 75 with acute or convalescent COVID-19.

The CDR3 spells CASSFTSGTPGNNEQFF. The DNA for the CDR3 is TGTGCCAGCAGCTTTACCTCCGGGACACCCGGAAACAATGAGCAGTTCTTC. This chain uses TRBV11-3 with TRBJ2-1; maybe TRBD1 (6 bases). V was clipped by 3 bases and J by 5 bases, with 20 bases between them. Germline V gene data show CDR1 as SGHNT and CDR2 as YENEEA. The CDR3 totals 17 residues.

The J gene is TRBJ1-2, the V gene TRBV4-2; D is ambiguous. Germline V gene data show CDR1 as LGHNA and CDR2 as YNFKEQ. The length of the CDR3 is 13 residues. V shed 2 bases and J shed 4 bases, with 8 bases lying between them. For the CDR3, the DNA is TGTGCCAGCAGCCAACGACAAAGCTATGGCTACACCTTC. As protein: CASSQRQSYGYTF.

The V call is TRBV5-4, the J call TRBJ2-4, with a tentative D call TRBD2 (7 bases). CDR3 length equals 15 residues. Trimming removed 5 bases from V and 8 bases from J, with 20 bases in between. Germline V lookup: CDR1 SGHNT, CDR2 YYREEE (reference sequence). The DNA of the CDR3 is TGTGCCAGCAGATCCCTCAGTGAGGGGGGGGACATTCAGTACTTC. It is translated as CASRSLSEGGDIQYF.

The gene calls are TRBV3-1 (or the pseudogene TRBV3-2) and TRBJ1-6; the D gene is possibly TRBD1 (5 bases). CDR3 size: 15 residues. The V and J ends lost 3 bases and 10 bases respectively, with 16 bases between them. Germline V gene data show CDR1 as LGHDT and CDR2 as YNNKEL (reference sequence). The CDR3 sequence is CASSHRTNVGSPLHF. The CDR3 DNA sequence: TGTGCCAGCAGCCACAGGACAAACGTAGGGTCACCCCTCCACTTT.

The chain carries TRBV19 and TRBJ2-2; TRBD1 matches at 7 bases. With 7 bases clipped from V and 0 bases from J, the junction kept 8 bases outside the gene matches. The CDR3 has 16 amino acids. Germline-derived CDR1 and CDR2 are LNHDA and SQIVND (reference sequence). CDR3 sequence: CASTRTGPTNTGELFF. As DNA, the CDR3 is TGTGCCAGTACGAGGACAGGACCTACGAACACCGGGGAGCTGTTTTTT. The variable domain in full, completed from reference TRBV19 and TRBJ2-2, reads DGGITQSPKYLFRKEGQNVTLSCEQNLNHDAMYWYRQDPGQGLRLIYYSQIVNDFQKGDIAEGYSVSREKKESFPLTVTSAQKNPTAFYLCASTRTGPTNTGELFFGEGSRLTVL.

As to this clone: The same CDR3 also results from other DNA sequences found in this sample. The J gene is TRBJ1-2, the V gene TRBV4-3; D is ambiguous. Germline CDR1 reads LGHNA; CDR2 reads YSLEER. CDR3 length equals 13 residues. V was cut by 1 base and J by 8 bases, with 11 bases left in between. This CDR3 is CASSQVFGSGYTF. The CDR3 DNA is TGCGCCAGCAGCCAAGTATTCGGGTCCGGCTACACCTTC.

The V gene is TRBV5-8, the J gene TRBJ1-2, with D uncertain. This CDR3 comprises 14 residues. Germline lookup yields CDR1 SGHTS and CDR2 YDEGEE. Trimming removed 4 bases at V and 3 bases at J, with 13 bases between. CDR3 amino acids: CASSPGGIHYGYTF. Written as DNA, the CDR3 is TGTGCCAGCAGCCCCGGAGGGATCCACTATGGCTACACCTTC.

V usage is TRBV7-3 and J usage is TRBJ2-7, with a weak D call TRBD1 (5 bases). The V and J ends lost 0 bases and 7 bases respectively, with 10 bases between them. This CDR3 contains 13 residues. CDR1 SGHTA and CDR2 FQGTGA come from the germline V gene. CDR3 in amino acids: CASSLTRGLEQYF. CDR3 DNA: TGTGCCAGCAGCTTAACAAGGGGTTTGGAGCAGTACTTC. The full variable domain, completed using reference TRBV7-3 and TRBJ2-7, is GAGVSQTPSNKVTEKGKYVELRCDPISGHTALYWYRQSLGQGPEFLIYFQGTGAADDSGLPNDRFFAVRPEGSVSTLKIQRTERGDSAVYLCASSLTRGLEQYFGPGTRLTVT.

The rearrangement links TRBV14 to TRBJ1-6; weak D call: TRBD1 (6 bases). CDR3 size: 13 residues. V was pared by 4 bases and J by 10 bases, with 11 bases between. Germline V gene data show CDR1 as SGHDN and CDR2 as FVKESK. The CDR3 protein is CASSRTRGSPLHF. The CDR3 coding sequence is TGTGCCAGCAGCCGCACCAGGGGCTCACCCCTCCACTTT.

The chain employs TRBV18 and TRBJ1-5, with 7 nucleotides matching TRBD1. V shed 8 bases, J shed 6 bases, and the junction held 7 bases outside the gene matches. CDR1 KGHSH and CDR2 LQKENI come from the germline V gene. The CDR3 is made up of 13 amino acids. Here the CDR3 reads CASTTGVGQPQHF. DNA for the CDR3: TGTGCCAGCACTACAGGGGTGGGTCAGCCCCAGCATTTT.

CDR3 in DNA: TGCGCCAGCAGCGCAACCGGGACAGGAGGGGAAAAACTGTTTTTT. This codes for CASSATGTGGEKLFF. V is TRBV5-1 and J is TRBJ1-4; 8 positions agree with TRBD1. CDR1 and CDR2 (germline): SGHRS, YFSETQ. J was trimmed by 8 bases and V by 4 bases; bases with no gene match: 10. This CDR3 region has 15 residues.

This clone came up a few times. The CDR3 protein is CASSPERGGRNTEAFF. CDR3 bases: TGTGCCAGCAGCCCCGAACGAGGGGGTAGGAACACTGAAGCTTTCTTT. This chain links TRBV9 with TRBJ1-1; perhaps TRBD1 as D (6 bases). The CDR3 consists of 16 residues. With 4 bases removed from V and 1 base from J, the gap between germline ends came to 17 bases. Germline values: CDR1 SGDLS, CDR2 YYNGEE. The full variable domain, rest sourced from reference TRBV9 and TRBJ1-1, is DSGVTQTPKHLITATGQRVTLRCSPRSGDLSVYWYQQSLDQGLQFLIQYYNGEERAKGNILERFSAQQFPDLHSELNLSSLELGDSALYFCASSPERGGRNTEAFFGQGTRLTVV.

The genes are TRBV2 and TRBJ1-5; 8 bases align to TRBD1. The CDR3 length is 14 residues. V dropped 6 bases and J dropped 3; count of bases not matched to a gene: 4. Germline CDR1 and CDR2: SNHLY and FYNNEI. The CDR3 here is CASRLTGDNQPQHF. The CDR3 region has the DNA TGTGCCAGCAGATTGACAGGGGACAATCAGCCCCAGCATTTT.